These T cell receptor beta chains were read from a single sample in a study of blood T cell repertoires in COVID-19. The data were produced by immunoSEQ multiplex PCR, yet TCRdb's version contains in-frame clones alone and is incomplete. The sample lists 100,000 to 120,000 clones, over 60% occurring once. Sequencing was done on a sample of peripheral blood. The receptors derive from an elderly woman with active or convalescent COVID-19. The CDR3 runs from the conserved cysteine through the conserved F or W. D genes are given only for firm matches. The size of a clone is reported for some rows only, either as once, few or many, or as a class for expanded clones.

TRBD1 TRBJ2-7 TRBV28 - CASSLPGTGAFEQYF TGTGCCAGCAGTTTACCAGGGACAGGGGCGTTCGAGCAGTACTTC
- TRBJ2-7 TRBV6-5 - CASRNWAGLDEQYF TGTGCCAGTCGCAACTGGGCAGGGCTTGACGAGCAGTACTTC
TRBD1 TRBJ1-1 TRBV2 few CASSSRLRDSLVAFF TGTGCCAGCAGTAGCCGCCTCCGGGACAGCCTCGTAGCTTTCTTT
- TRBJ2-1 TRBV11-3 few CASSPGTPLGEQFF TGTGCCAGCAGCCCAGGGACTCCCCTGGGTGAGCAGTTCTTC
- TRBJ2-2 TRBV30 - CAWSADTLNTGELFF TGTGCCTGGAGCGCCGACACGTTGAACACCGGGGAGCTGTTTTTT
TRBD2 TRBJ2-7 TRBV18 - CASSPRLAGGIHYEQYF TGTGCCAGCTCACCAAGGCTAGCGGGAGGCATTCACTACGAGCAGTACTTC
- TRBJ1-1 TRBV7-9 - CASSYNGGAEAFF TGTGCCAGCAGCTACAACGGAGGGGCTGAAGCTTTCTTT
TRBD2 TRBJ2-7 TRBV28 - CASSFAGRTSGSPPYEQYF TGTGCCAGCAGTTTTGCGGGGAGGACTAGCGGGTCCCCCCCCTACGAGCAGTACTTC
- TRBJ1-1 TRBV28 - CASSLVSFSVWAFF TGTGCCAGCAGTTTGGTATCCTTCAGCGTTTGGGCTTTCTTT
- TRBJ1-2 TRBV6-2/TRBV6-3 - CASSYSAGSVYGYTF TGTGCCAGCAGTTACTCGGCAGGTTCGGTCTATGGCTACACCTTC
- TRBJ1-6 TRBV5-1 - CASSLGGSAGPLHF TGCGCCAGCAGCTTGGGAGGCAGCGCGGGACCCCTCCACTTT
- TRBJ2-7 TRBV4-3 few CASSLYSGDYEQYF TGCGCCAGCAGCCTTTACTCCGGGGACTACGAGCAGTACTTC
- TRBJ2-1 TRBV3-1/TRBV3-2 - CASSQEGAGSSYNEQFF TGTGCCAGCAGCCAAGAAGGGGCGGGGAGCTCCTACAATGAGCAGTTCTTC
- TRBJ1-2 TRBV6-2/TRBV6-3 - CASSLPGMPYGYTF TGTGCCAGCAGTTTGCCAGGGATGCCCTATGGCTACACCTTC
TRBD1 TRBJ1-1 TRBV20-1 - CSARARTGNTEAFF TGCAGTGCTCGTGCCCGGACAGGGAACACTGAAGCTTTCTTT
TRBD1 TRBJ1-5 TRBV7-3 - CASSYTTGVGNQPQHF TGTGCCAGCAGTTACACCACAGGGGTCGGCAATCAGCCCCAGCATTTT
- TRBJ1-1 TRBV6-5 - CASSYSRHSLTEAFF TGTGCCAGCAGTTACTCGCGACACTCCCTAACTGAAGCTTTCTTT
- TRBJ1-2 TRBV6-2/TRBV6-3 - CASSSAANYGYTF TGTGCCAGCAGTTCCGCAGCTAACTATGGCTACACCTTC
- TRBJ2-3 TRBV30 - CACIKSDTQYF TGTGCCTGCATAAAAAGCGATACGCAGTATTTT
- TRBJ2-2 TRBV2 - CASGAARAGELFF TGTGCCAGCGGGGCGGCACGAGCCGGGGAGCTGTTTTTT